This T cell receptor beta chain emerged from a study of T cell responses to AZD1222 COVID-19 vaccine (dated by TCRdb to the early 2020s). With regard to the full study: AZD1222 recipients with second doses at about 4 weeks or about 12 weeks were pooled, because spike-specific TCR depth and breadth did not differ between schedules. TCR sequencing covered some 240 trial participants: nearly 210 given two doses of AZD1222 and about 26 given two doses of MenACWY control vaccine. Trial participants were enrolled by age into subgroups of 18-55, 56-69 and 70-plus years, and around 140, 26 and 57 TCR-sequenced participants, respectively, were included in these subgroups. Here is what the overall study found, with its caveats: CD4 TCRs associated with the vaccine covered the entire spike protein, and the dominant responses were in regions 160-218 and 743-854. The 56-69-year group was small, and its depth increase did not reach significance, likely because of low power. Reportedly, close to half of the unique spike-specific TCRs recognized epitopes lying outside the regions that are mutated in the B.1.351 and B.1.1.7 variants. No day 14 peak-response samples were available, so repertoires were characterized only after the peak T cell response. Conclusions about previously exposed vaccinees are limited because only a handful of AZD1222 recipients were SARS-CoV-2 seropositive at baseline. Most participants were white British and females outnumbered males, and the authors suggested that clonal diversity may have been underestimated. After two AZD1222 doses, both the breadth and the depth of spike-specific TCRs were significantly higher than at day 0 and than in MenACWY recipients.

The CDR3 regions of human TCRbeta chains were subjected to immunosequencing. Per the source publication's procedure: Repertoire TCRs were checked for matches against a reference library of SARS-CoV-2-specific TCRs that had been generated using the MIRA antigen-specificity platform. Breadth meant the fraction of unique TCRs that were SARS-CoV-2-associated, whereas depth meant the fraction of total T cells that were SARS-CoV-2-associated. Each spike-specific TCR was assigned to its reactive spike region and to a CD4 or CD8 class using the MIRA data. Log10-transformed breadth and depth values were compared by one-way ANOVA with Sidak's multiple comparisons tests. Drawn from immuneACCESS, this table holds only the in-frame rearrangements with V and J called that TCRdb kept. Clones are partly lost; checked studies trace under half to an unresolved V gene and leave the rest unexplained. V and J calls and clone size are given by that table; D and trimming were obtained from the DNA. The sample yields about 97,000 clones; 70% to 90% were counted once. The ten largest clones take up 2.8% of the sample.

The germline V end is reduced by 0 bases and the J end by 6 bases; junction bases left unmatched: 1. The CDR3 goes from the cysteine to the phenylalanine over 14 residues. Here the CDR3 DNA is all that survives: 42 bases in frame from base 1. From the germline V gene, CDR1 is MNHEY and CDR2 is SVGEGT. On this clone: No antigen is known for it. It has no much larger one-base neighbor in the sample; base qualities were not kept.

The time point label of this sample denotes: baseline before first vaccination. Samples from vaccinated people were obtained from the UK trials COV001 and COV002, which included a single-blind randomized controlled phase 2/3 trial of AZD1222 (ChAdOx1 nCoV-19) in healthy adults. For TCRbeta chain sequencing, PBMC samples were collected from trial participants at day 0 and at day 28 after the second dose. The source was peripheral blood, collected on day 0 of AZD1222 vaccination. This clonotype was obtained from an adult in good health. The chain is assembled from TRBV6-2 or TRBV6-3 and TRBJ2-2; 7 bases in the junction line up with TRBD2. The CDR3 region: CASSYSTSAGELFF. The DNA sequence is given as TGTGCCAGCAGTTACTCTACTAGCGCCGGGGAGCTGTTTTTT.